The clone carrying this T cell receptor (beta chain) came up a few times. The sample belongs to a study of identical twins. Germline lookup yields CDR1 SGHVS and CDR2 FQNEAQ. Trimming removed 1 base at V and 7 bases at J, with 11 bases between. The CDR3 runs to 14 residues. MiXCR, applied by TCRdb to the 5' RACE reads, yields one record per CDR3 protein. The top ten hold more than 0.8% of the sample, which has around 480,000 distinct CDR3 sequences, roughly an eighth seen once. Another study also made use of these data, one on yellow fever vaccine responses in identical twins.

The V gene is TRBV7-8, the J gene TRBJ2-1; D is possibly TRBD2 (5 bases). Material for sequencing was CD4+ T cells sorted from blood. This TCR came from a woman between 18 and 29 years old in good health. This CDR3 reads CASSLGLSNNEQFF. CDR3 coding DNA: TGTGCCAGCAGCTTAGGACTATCGAATAATGAGCAGTTCTTC.